This entry lists 25 T cell receptor beta chains sequenced from one sample in a study of T cell responses to AZD1222 COVID-19 vaccine. Here immunoSEQ multiplex PCR was the method, and the copy in TCRdb shows in-frame clones only, minus some. The data hold 200,000 or so clones, with roughly 92% observed a single time. Sequencing used peripheral blood, obtained on day 0 of AZD1222 vaccination. These receptors all come from an adult in good health.

The gene calls are TRBV4-2 and TRBJ1-1; TRBD1 is a possible D gene (5 bases). The V end lost 4 bases, the J end lost 0 bases, and 24 bases lay between the germline ends. The germline CDR1 and CDR2 sequences are LGHNA and YNFKEQ. The CDR3 has 19 amino acids. The CDR3 nucleotides are TGTGCCAGCAGCCTCCTCACCCAGGGTCAGGGCTGGGTGAACACTGAAGCTTTCTTT. Translation gives CASSLLTQGQGWVNTEAFF.

The V call is TRBV13, the J call TRBJ2-5; TRBD2 matches 10 bases. The germline gives CDR1 PRHDT, CDR2 FYEKMQ (reference sequence). This CDR3 has 15 amino acids. The V gene end was trimmed by 4 bases and the J gene end by 5 bases; junction bases not matched to a gene: 7. In DNA form, the CDR3 reads TGTGCCAGCAGCTCCGCTAGCGGGAGTCGGGAGACCCAGTACTTC. Translated: CASSSASGSRETQYF.

V gene TRBV15 combines with J gene TRBJ1-2; no reliable D call. The CDR3 loop spans 14 amino acids. V lost 0 bases, J lost 6 bases, and 11 bases lay in between. Germline-derived CDR1 and CDR2 are LNHNV and YYDKDF (reference sequence). The CDR3 bases are TGTGCCACCAGCAGAGAAGGAATCGTGGATGGCTACACCTTC. Amino acid sequence: CATSREGIVDGYTF. The full variable domain, with the rest looked up from reference TRBV15 and TRBJ1-2, is DAMVIQNPRYQVTQFGKPVTLSCSQTLNHNVMYWYQQKSSQAPKLLFHYYDKDFNNEADTPDNFQSRRPNTSFCFLDIRSPGLGDTAMYLCATSREGIVDGYTFGSGTRLTVV.

This clone was recorded once. The chain is built from TRBV19 and TRBJ2-2, with a possible D match to TRBD1 (7 bases). Per germline, CDR1 LNHDA and CDR2 SQIVND (reference sequence). Trimming removed 5 bases from V and 3 bases from J, with 25 bases in between. The CDR3 length is 19 residues. The CDR3 nucleotides read TGTGCCAGTAGTGAAACGACAGGGTCGTGGCTAGCGTACACCGGGGAGCTGTTTTTT. It yields the protein CASSETTGSWLAYTGELFF.

The rearrangement joins TRBV7-2 to TRBJ2-2; no firm D call. Trimming cost V 5 bases and J 1 base, with 14 bases left between them. Germline V gene data show CDR1 as SGHTA and CDR2 as FQGNSA. The CDR3 has 16 residues. As DNA, the CDR3 is TGTGCCAGCAGCCTGAATGCCCCAGGGAACACCGGGGAGCTGTTTTTT. Translating gives CASSLNAPGNTGELFF.

As concerns this clone: The final CDR3 position lacks the conserved phenylalanine or tryptophan, pointing to a likely read error. Because the CDR3's place on the DNA is in doubt, the DNA is left out and the CDR3 is given as listed by TCRdb. The gene calls are TRBV3-1 (or the pseudogene TRBV3-2) and TRBJ1-2. Both ends counted, the CDR3 spans 8 residues. The germline CDR1 and CDR2 sequences are LGHDT and YNNKEL (reference sequence). The CDR3 protein is CASSQVRL.

The chain is built from TRBV6-6 and TRBJ1-3; 7 bases line up with TRBD1. CDR3 length equals 15 residues. With V trimmed by 4 bases and J by 4 bases, 7 bases remained unmatched. Germline assignment: CDR1 MNHNY and CDR2 SVGAGI (reference sequence). CDR3 nucleotide sequence: TGTGCCAGCAGTTTTAAGGGGGCTTGGGGAAACACCATATATTTT. This encodes CASSFKGAWGNTIYF.

The chain recombines TRBV19 with TRBJ2-7; a possible D gene is TRBD2 (6 bases). The V gene lost 6 bases and the J gene lost 3 bases, with 15 bases spanning the gap. Germline CDR1 and CDR2: LNHDA and SQIVND (reference sequence). This CDR3 region has 14 residues. The DNA of the CDR3 is TGTGCCAGTAGCGTAGCGGTGAGGGACTACGAGCAGTACTTC. Its protein product is CASSVAVRDYEQYF.

The chain recombines TRBV14 with TRBJ1-1; no reliable D call. The germline V gene encodes CDR1 SGHDN and CDR2 FVKESK. The CDR3 runs 17 residues. The ends were cut back, 1 base at V and 1 base at J, with 16 bases in the middle. The CDR3 sequence is CASSQGLLDSRNTEAFF. In DNA form, the CDR3 reads TGTGCCAGCAGCCAAGGACTTCTGGACTCTCGGAACACTGAAGCTTTCTTT.

DNA of the CDR3: TGTGCCACCAGTGATCCCCAGGGCAGTGGAAACACCATATATTTT. It yields the protein CATSDPQGSGNTIYF. This chain joins TRBV24-1 and TRBJ1-3; D possibly corresponds to TRBD1 (5 bases). The CDR3 spans 15 residues. Per the germline V gene, CDR1 is KGHDR and CDR2 is SFDVKD. The V end was cut by 3 bases, the J end by 3 bases, with 11 bases between.

J is TRBJ1-4 and V is TRBV6-5; D unclear. Per the germline V gene, CDR1 is MNHEY and CDR2 is SVGAGI. The V end was cut by 0 bases, the J end by 8 bases, with 13 bases between. This CDR3 contains 15 residues. The CDR3 loop is CASSYSRPSGEKLFF. The CDR3 DNA sequence: TGTGCCAGCAGTTACTCGCGTCCTTCCGGGGAAAAACTGTTTTTT.

This chain uses TRBV12-5 with TRBJ1-5; 7 bases are shared with TRBD1. V trimming: 1 base; J trimming: 1 base; junction bases outside the gene matches: 16. This CDR3 comprises 20 residues. Germline CDR1 LGHNT, CDR2 FRNRAP. The DNA for the CDR3 is TGTGCTAGTGGTTTGGGGGTAAGGTGGGACAGTCACTTCAGCAATCAGCCCCAGCATTTT. Translation: CASGLGVRWDSHFSNQPQHF.

The chain employs TRBV18 and TRBJ2-7, with D possibly TRBD1 on 7 matching bases. The germline V gene encodes CDR1 KGHSH and CDR2 LQKENI. The CDR3 is made up of 16 amino acids. The germline V and J ends were trimmed by 6 bases and 2 bases, with 20 bases remaining between them. CDR3 bases: TGTGCCAGCTCGTGGGGGCGGGACAGAGGGACCTACGAGCAGTACTTC. Its translation is CASSWGRDRGTYEQYF. Looking up the rest from reference TRBV18 and TRBJ2-7 gives the full variable domain: NAGVMQNPRHLVRRRGQEARLRCSPMKGHSHVYWYRQLPEEGLKFMVYLQKENIIDESGMPKERFSAEFPKEGPSILRIQQVVRGDSAAYFCASSWGRDRGTYEQYFGPGTRLTVT.

The genes are TRBV7-3 and TRBJ2-2, with TRBD1 matching 8 bases. The CDR3 runs to 16 residues. Looked up from germline, CDR1 is SGHTA and CDR2 is FQGTGA. V was clipped by 5 bases and J by 2 bases; unmatched bases: 7. CDR3 region: CASSASGQVNTGELFF. As DNA, the CDR3 is TGTGCCAGCAGCGCCTCGGGACAGGTTAACACCGGGGAGCTGTTTTTT.

The chain is built from TRBV12-5 and TRBJ2-7; 9 nucleotides line up with TRBD1. The junction had 10 bases not matched to a gene; V was cut back by 6 bases and J by 4 bases. Germline CDR1 reads LGHNT; CDR2 reads FRNRAP. The CDR3 totals 15 residues. Here the CDR3 DNA reads TGTGCTAGTGGGATTGGGACAGGGACGGCATACGAGCAGTACTTC. The encoded protein is CASGIGTGTAYEQYF. The entire variable domain, with the rest obtained from reference TRBV12-5 and TRBJ2-7, is as follows: DARVTQTPRHKVTEMGQEVTMRCQPILGHNTVFWYRQTMMQGLELLAYFRNRAPLDDSGMPKDRFSAEMPDATLATLKIQPSEPRDSAVYFCASGIGTGTAYEQYFGPGTRLTVT.

The rearrangement joins TRBV7-9 to TRBJ1-2; D not certain. Germline values: CDR1 SEHNR, CDR2 FQNEAQ (reference sequence). With 6 bases removed from V and 4 bases from J, the gap between germline ends came to 18 bases. The CDR3 is made up of 15 amino acids. CDR3 protein: CASSPTQGRTYGYTF. CDR3 nucleotide sequence: TGTGCCAGCAGTCCGACCCAAGGCAGGACCTATGGCTACACCTTC.

This clone was counted a few times. This rearrangement joins TRBV5-6 to TRBJ1-1; D perhaps matches TRBD1 (6 bases). Trimming pared 4 bases from V and 6 bases from J, leaving 16 bases between. In germline, CDR1 is SGHDT, CDR2 YYEEEE. The CDR3 contains 14 residues. This CDR3 reads CASSPTGNLAEAFF. Written as DNA, the CDR3 is TGTGCCAGCAGCCCTACAGGGAATTTGGCTGAAGCTTTCTTT.

The genes are TRBV2 and TRBJ1-5; TRBD1 matches 9 bases. V was clipped by 2 bases and J by 1 base; unmatched bases: 6. This CDR3 contains 17 residues. Germline CDR1 is SNHLY and CDR2 is FYNNEI. CDR3 sequence: CASSESGQGLSNQPQHF. The CDR3 region has the DNA TGTGCCAGCAGTGAATCGGGACAGGGCCTAAGCAATCAGCCCCAGCATTTT. Full variable domain (remainder filled in from reference TRBV2 and TRBJ1-5): EPEVTQTPSHQVTQMGQEVILRCVPISNHLYFYWYRQILGQKVEFLVSFYNNEISEKSEIFDDQFSVERPDGSNFTLKIRSTKLEDSAMYFCASSESGQGLSNQPQHFGDGTRLSIL.

This chain connects TRBV24-1 to TRBJ1-1; tentatively, D is TRBD1 (5 bases). This CDR3 region has 15 residues. With 5 bases removed from V and 6 bases from J, the gap between germline ends came to 18 bases. Germline CDR1 reads KGHDR; CDR2 reads SFDVKD. The CDR3, as DNA: TGTGCCACCAGTGCCCCGGGTCGGGGGAAGTCTGAAGCTTTCTTT. Protein: CATSAPGRGKSEAFF.

This clone has a handful of counts. The chain is built from TRBV4-1 and TRBJ2-7, with D tentatively TRBD2 (5 bases). Per the germline V gene, CDR1 is MGHRA and CDR2 is YSYEKL. With 4 bases removed from V and 6 bases from J, the gap between germline ends came to 25 bases. The CDR3 loop spans 17 amino acids. CDR3 DNA: TGCGCCAGCAGCCCAGCGAGGGTACGCCGGGGAACTGGCGAGCAGTACTTC. Translation gives CASSPARVRRGTGEQYF.

The V and J genes are TRBV7-9 and TRBJ2-7; 7 bases match TRBD1. From germline, CDR1 is SEHNR and CDR2 FQNEAQ (reference sequence). CDR3 size: 13 residues. Trimming removed 3 bases from V and 4 bases from J; junction bases left unmatched: 3. DNA for the CDR3: TGTGCCAGCAGCTTCCCGGGACAGTACGAGCAGTACTTC. As protein: CASSFPGQYEQYF.

The rearrangement links TRBV27 to TRBJ1-5; D not certain. CDR3 length: 14 amino acids. Germline V gene data show CDR1 as MNHEY and CDR2 as SMNVEV (reference sequence). V lost 6 bases to trimming and J lost 4 bases, with 13 bases between them. CDR3 DNA sequence: TGTGCCAGCAGGGTTCGGAGGAATAATCAGCCCCAGCATTTT. Amino acids: CASRVRRNNQPQHF.

The CDR3 region has the DNA TGTGCCAGCAGCCCCGGACTAGCGGGAGGGGTTGAGCAGTTCTTC. Translation: CASSPGLAGGVEQFF. The chain employs TRBV11-2 and TRBJ2-1; 15 positions match TRBD2. CDR1 is SGHAT and CDR2 is FQNNGV in the germline V gene. CDR3 size: 15 residues. Germline trimming cut 5 bases from V and 9 bases from J; bases unmatched to any gene: 5.

This clone was detected once. This chain joins TRBV12-3 or TRBV12-4 and TRBJ1-5; D not certain. The CDR3 has 13 residues. V shed 6 bases and J shed 4 bases, with 10 bases lying between them. CDR3: CASRRLSNQPQHF. The DNA of the CDR3 is TGTGCCAGCAGGCGACTGTCAAATCAGCCCCAGCATTTT.

V usage is TRBV5-1 and J usage is TRBJ1-2; 8 positions agree with TRBD1. V was pared by 4 bases and J by 6 bases, with 5 bases of the junction left unmatched. CDR3 size: 13 residues. Germline-derived CDR1 and CDR2 are SGHRS and YFSETQ. The CDR3 loop reads CASSAGQGDGYTF. The CDR3 DNA is TGCGCCAGCAGCGCCGGACAGGGAGATGGCTACACCTTC.